This TCR beta chain was identified in a study of blood T cell repertoires in COVID-19 (dated by TCRdb to the early 2020s). For context, the study as a whole: Samples from collaborators originated in the United States, Italy and Spain and spanned both the acute and convalescent phases of COVID-19. The samples were drawn from the first 160 participants of the ongoing ImmuneRACE study and from roughly 1,300 subjects provided by 6 global collaborators. Where available, HLA class I and class II types were taken from metadata supplied by the sample provider and were not determined by assay-based typing. The material from the prospective study consisted of cDNA or gDNA derived from T cells, B-cell-depleted T cells, or PBMCs. The repertoires were released in a freely available public database intended as a resource for research on the immune response to SARS-CoV-2. The dataset comprised deeply sampled blood TCRbeta repertoires from subjects exposed to, actively infected with, or recovered from COVID-19. The sample metadata nearly always contained a de-identified subject ID, COVID-19 status, age in years and sex. General findings and caveats noted by the study authors: The amount of clinical and demographic metadata varied by source and participant and was provided uncurated.

Each collaborating institution followed its own protocols to collect whole blood in K2EDTA tubes. For TCRbeta analysis, collaborators shipped samples as frozen whole blood, isolated PBMCs, or DNA extracted from either of those sample types. TCRbeta CDR3 regions were amplified from genomic DNA using the immunoSEQ Assay, a bias-controlled multiplex PCR. Concerning the study's data processing: Nucleated cell counts per sample were estimated from amplification of reference gene primers within the assay. Sequence reads were collapsed and filtered to measure the absolute abundance of every unique TCRbeta CDR3 rearrangement. For each sample, productive Simpson clonality was calculated as the square root of Simpson's diversity index across productive rearrangements. Drawn from immuneACCESS, this table holds only the in-frame rearrangements with V and J called that TCRdb kept. Clones are partly lost; checked studies trace under half to an unresolved V gene and leave the rest unexplained. Clone size and the V and J calls come from that table; the DNA yielded D and trimming. The sample data list 200,000 to 300,000 clones, and approximately 90% of these were observed just once. Approximately 3.3% of the sample goes to the ten largest clones.

Trimming accounts for 5 bases at V and 3 bases at J, while the number of junction bases matched to no gene is 9. As encoded in the germline V gene (reference sequence), CDR1 is GTSNPN while CDR2 is SVGIG. Counted from cysteine to valine, this CDR3 has 15 amino acids. Just the 45-base CDR3 DNA is kept, in frame starting at base 1. Of note for this clone: The specificity of this receptor is unknown. Nothing much larger sits one base from this clone, and base qualities are not available.

The chain is encoded by TRBV30 joined to TRBJ2-7, and TRBD2 matches 11 of the central bases. Sequenced sample: peripheral blood. This TCR derives from a woman aged 35 to 49 with acute or convalescent COVID-19. The bases are TGTGCCTGGGCTAGACTAGCGGGGTTTCACTACGAGCAGTACGTC. Its protein reads: CAWARLAGFHYEQYV.